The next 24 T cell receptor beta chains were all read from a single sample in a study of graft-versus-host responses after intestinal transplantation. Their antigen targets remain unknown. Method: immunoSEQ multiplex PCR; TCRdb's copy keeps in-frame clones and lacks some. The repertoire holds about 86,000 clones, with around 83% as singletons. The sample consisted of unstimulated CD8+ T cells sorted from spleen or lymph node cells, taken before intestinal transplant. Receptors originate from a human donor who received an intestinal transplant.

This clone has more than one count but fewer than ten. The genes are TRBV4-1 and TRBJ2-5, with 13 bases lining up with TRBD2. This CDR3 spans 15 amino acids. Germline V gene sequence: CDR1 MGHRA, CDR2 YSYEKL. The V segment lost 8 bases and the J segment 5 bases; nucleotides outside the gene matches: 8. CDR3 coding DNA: TGCGCCAGCGCTATACTAGCGGGAGGGGGGGAGACCCAGTACTTC. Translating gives CASAILAGGGETQYF.

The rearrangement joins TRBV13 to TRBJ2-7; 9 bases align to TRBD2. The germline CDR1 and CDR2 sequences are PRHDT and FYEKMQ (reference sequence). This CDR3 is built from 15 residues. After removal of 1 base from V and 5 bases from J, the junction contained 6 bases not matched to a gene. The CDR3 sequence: CASSLDGSGRNEQYF. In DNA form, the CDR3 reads TGTGCCAGCAGCTTAGACGGTAGCGGGAGAAACGAGCAGTACTTC.

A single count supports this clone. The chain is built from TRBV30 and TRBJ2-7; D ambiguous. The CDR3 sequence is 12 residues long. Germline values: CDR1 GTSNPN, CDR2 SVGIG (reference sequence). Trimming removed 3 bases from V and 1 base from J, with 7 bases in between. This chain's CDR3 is CAWSVGSYEQYF. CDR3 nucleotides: TGTGCCTGGAGCGTAGGGTCCTACGAGCAGTACTTC.

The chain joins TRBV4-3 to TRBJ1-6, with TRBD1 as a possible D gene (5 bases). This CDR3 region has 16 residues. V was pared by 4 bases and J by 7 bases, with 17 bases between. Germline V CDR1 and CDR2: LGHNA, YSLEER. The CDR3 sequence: CASSRQIGAQNSPLHF. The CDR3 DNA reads TGCGCCAGCAGCCGACAAATTGGGGCTCAGAATTCACCCCTCCACTTT.

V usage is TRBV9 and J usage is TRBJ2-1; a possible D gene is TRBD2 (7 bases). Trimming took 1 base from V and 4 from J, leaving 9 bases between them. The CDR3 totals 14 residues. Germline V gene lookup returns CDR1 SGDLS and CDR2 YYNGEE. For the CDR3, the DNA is TGTGCCAGCAGCGTAAGGGGGGGATACAATGAGCAGTTCTTC. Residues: CASSVRGGYNEQFF.

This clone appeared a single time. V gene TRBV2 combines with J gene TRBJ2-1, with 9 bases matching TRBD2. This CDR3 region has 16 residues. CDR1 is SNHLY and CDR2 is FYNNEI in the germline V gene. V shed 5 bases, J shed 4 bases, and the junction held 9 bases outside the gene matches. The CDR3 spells CASSTSTSGAYNEQFF. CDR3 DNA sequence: TGTGCCAGCAGTACCTCGACTAGCGGAGCTTACAATGAGCAGTTCTTC.

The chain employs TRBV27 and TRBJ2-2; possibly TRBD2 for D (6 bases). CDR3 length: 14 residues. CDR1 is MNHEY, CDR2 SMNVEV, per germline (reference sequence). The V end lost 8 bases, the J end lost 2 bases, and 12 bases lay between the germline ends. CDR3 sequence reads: CASGSGLNTGELFF. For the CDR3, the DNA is TGTGCCAGCGGGAGCGGGTTAAACACCGGGGAGCTGTTTTTT.

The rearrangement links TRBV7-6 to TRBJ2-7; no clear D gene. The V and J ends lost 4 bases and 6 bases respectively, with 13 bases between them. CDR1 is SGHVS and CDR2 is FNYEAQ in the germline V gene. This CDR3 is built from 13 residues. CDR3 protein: CASSSTLSVEQYF. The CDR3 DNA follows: TGTGCCAGCAGCTCAACCTTGTCTGTCGAGCAGTACTTC.

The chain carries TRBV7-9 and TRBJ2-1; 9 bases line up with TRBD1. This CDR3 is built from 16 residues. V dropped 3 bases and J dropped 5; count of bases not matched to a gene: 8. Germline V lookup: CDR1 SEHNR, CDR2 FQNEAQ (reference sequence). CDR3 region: CASSLGQGPTHNEQFF. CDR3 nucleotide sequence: TGTGCCAGCAGCTTGGGACAGGGACCGACCCACAATGAGCAGTTCTTC.

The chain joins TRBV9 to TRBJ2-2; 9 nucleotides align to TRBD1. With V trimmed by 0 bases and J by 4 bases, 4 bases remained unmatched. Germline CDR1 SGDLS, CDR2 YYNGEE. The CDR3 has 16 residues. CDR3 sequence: CASSVEGQGPTGELFF. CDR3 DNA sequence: TGTGCCAGCAGCGTAGAGGGACAGGGACCCACCGGGGAGCTGTTTTTT.

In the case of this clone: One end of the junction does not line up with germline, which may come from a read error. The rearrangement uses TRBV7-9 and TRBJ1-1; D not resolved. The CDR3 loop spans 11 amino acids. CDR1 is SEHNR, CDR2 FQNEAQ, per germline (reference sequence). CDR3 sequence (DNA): TGTGCCAGCAGCTTAGGGAGACGGAAGACCTTT. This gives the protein CASSLGRRKTF.

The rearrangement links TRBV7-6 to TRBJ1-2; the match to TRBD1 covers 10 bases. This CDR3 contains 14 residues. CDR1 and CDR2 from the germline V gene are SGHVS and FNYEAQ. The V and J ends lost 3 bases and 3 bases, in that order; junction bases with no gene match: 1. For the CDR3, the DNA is TGTGCCAGCAGCTTTGGGACAGGGGACTATGGCTACACCTTC. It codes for CASSFGTGDYGYTF.

Here the CDR3 reads CASSSGYNQPQHF. The CDR3 nucleotides read TGTGCCAGCAGTTCGGGGTATAATCAGCCCCAGCATTTT. The chain employs TRBV6-5 and TRBJ1-5; D is unresolved. The CDR3 spans 13 residues. CDR1 is MNHEY and CDR2 is SVGAGI in the germline V gene. Trimming removed 4 bases from V and 4 bases from J, with 8 bases in between.

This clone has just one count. The CDR3: CASSSSGDQPQHF. As DNA, the CDR3 is TGTGCCAGCAGCTCTTCAGGGGATCAGCCCCAGCATTTT. The V call is TRBV13, the J call TRBJ1-5, with D tentatively TRBD1 (6 bases). Trimming removed 4 bases from V and 5 bases from J, with 9 bases in between. The CDR3 spans 13 residues. Per germline, CDR1 PRHDT and CDR2 FYEKMQ (reference sequence).

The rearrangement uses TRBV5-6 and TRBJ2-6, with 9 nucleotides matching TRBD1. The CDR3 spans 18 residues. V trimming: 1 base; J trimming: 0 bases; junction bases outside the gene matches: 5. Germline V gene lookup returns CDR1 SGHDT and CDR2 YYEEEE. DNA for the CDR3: TGTGCCAGCAGCTTGAGGGACAGGGCCTTCTCTGGGGCCAACGTCCTGACTTTC. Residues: CASSLRDRAFSGANVLTF. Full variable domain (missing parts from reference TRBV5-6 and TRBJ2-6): DAGVTQSPTHLIKTRGQQVTLRCSPKSGHDTVSWYQQALGQGPQFIFQYYEEEERQRGNFPDRFSGHQFPNYSSELNVNALLLGDSALYLCASSLRDRAFSGANVLTFGAGSRLTVL.

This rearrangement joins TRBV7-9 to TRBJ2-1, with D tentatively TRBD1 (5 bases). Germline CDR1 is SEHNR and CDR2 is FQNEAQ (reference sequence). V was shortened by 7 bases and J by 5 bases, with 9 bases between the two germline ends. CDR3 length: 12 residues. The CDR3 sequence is CASNRGNNEQFF. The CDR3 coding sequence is TGTGCCAGCAATAGGGGTAACAATGAGCAGTTCTTC.

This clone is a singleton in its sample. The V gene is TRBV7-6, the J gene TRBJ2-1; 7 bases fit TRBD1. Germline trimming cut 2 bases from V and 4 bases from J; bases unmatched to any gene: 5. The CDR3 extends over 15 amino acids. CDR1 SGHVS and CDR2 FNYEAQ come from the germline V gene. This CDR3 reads CASSLFAGGYNEQFF. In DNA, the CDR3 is TGTGCCAGCAGCTTATTTGCAGGGGGATACAATGAGCAGTTCTTC.

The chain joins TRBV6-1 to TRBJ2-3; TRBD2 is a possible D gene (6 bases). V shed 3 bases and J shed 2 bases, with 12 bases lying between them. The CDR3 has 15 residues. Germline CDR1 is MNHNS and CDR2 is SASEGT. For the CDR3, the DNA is TGTGCCAGCAGTGAGTGGACTACGTACACAGATACGCAGTATTTT. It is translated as CASSEWTTYTDTQYF.

In nucleotides, the CDR3 is TGTGCCAGCACGGGCCAAACGAACACCGGGGAGCTGTTTTTT. It specifies CASTGQTNTGELFF. This chain joins TRBV6-5 and TRBJ2-2, with D uncertain. The CDR3 is 14 amino acids. From germline, CDR1 is MNHEY and CDR2 SVGAGI. V was trimmed by 7 bases and J by 0 bases, leaving 9 bases between them.

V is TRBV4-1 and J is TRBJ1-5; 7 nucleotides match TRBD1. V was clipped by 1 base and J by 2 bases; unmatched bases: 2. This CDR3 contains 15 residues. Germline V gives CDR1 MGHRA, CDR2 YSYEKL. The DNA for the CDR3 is TGCGCCAGCAGCCAAGGACAGGGCGGCAATCAGCCCCAGCATTTT. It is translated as CASSQGQGGNQPQHF.

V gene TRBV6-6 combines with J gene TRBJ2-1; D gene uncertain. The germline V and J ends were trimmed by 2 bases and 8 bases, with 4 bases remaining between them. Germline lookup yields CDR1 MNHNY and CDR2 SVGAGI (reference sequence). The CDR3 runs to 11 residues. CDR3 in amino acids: CASSYGHEQFF. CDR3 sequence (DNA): TGTGCCAGCAGTTACGGGCATGAGCAGTTCTTC.

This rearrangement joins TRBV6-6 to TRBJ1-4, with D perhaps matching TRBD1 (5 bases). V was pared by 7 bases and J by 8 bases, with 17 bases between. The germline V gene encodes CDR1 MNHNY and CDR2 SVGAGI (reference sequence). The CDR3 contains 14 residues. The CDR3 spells CASTRQSYGEKLFF. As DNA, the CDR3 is TGTGCCAGCACCAGACAGTCCTACGGGGAAAAACTGTTTTTT.

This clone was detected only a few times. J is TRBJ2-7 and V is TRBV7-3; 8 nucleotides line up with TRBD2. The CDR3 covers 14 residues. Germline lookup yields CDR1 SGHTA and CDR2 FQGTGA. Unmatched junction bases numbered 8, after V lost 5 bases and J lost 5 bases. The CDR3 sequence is CASSPTSERDEQYF. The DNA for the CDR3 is TGTGCCAGCAGCCCGACTAGCGAACGGGACGAGCAGTACTTC.

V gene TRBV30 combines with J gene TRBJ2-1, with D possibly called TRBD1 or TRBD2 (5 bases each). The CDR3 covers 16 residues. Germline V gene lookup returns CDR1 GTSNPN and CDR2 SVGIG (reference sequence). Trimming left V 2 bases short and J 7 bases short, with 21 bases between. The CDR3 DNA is TGTGCCTGGAGTTGGTCAGGGACCCCGTTGTGGAATGAGCAGTTCTTC. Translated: CAWSWSGTPLWNEQFF.